This is a list of T cell receptor beta chains from one sample in a study of OX40 agonist ivuxolimab in advanced cancers. Data came from immunoSEQ multiplex PCR; TCRdb stores just in-frame clones and leaves some out. The sample records approximately 89,000 clones, 88% being singletons. The specimen was CD4+ or CD8+ T cells sorted from blood, collected in a trial of the OX40 agonist ivuxolimab. Every receptor here comes from an adult with an advanced solid tumor such as melanoma, head and neck, liver or kidney cancer. Each CDR3 is given with its conserved first and last residue. Fields, in order: clone size, D gene, J gene, V gene, CDR3 DNA, CDR3 protein. The D gene is left open where the match is weak. Some rows have no size entry. The others give once, few or many, or a class for an expanded clone.

>once|TRBD1|TRBJ2-7|TRBV29-1
TGCAGCGTTAGGAGACAGGGGTCCTCCTACGAGCAGTACTTC
CSVRRQGSSYEQYF
>-|TRBD1|TRBJ2-1|TRBV19
TGTGCCAGTAGTTTCCCAGGGGGTGAGCAGTTCTTC
CASSFPGGEQFF
>-|-|TRBJ2-5|TRBV2
TGTGCCAGCAAACCCACCCCGGGAGAGACCCAGTACTTC
CASKPTPGETQYF
>-|-|TRBJ2-7|TRBV7-2
TGTGCCAGCAGCCTAGGACAGATGACTAGGTACGAGCAGTACTTC
CASSLGQMTRYEQYF
>-|TRBD1|TRBJ1-1|TRBV20-1
TGCAGTGCAGCCGGGACAGACGAAGCTTTCTTT
CSAAGTDEAFF
>-|-|TRBJ2-5|TRBV7-2
TGTGCCAGCAGCTTACCGGCGGTGAGCGGCCAAGAGACCCAGTACTTC
CASSLPAVSGQETQYF
>few|TRBD2|TRBJ2-3|TRBV30
TGTGCCTGGAGTGTAGGAGCGGGGCAAAAAGATACGCAGTATTTT
CAWSVGAGQKDTQYF
>-|-|TRBJ1-5|TRBV28
TGTGCCAGCGACTTTCAAATCAATCAGCCCCAGCATTTT
CASDFQINQPQHF
>-|TRBD2|TRBJ2-7|TRBV28
TGTGCCAGCAATCTAGGCGGGAGGGCCTACGAGCAGTACTTC
CASNLGGRAYEQYF
>-|-|TRBJ2-3|TRBV20-1
TGCAGTGCCGACACAGATACGCAGTATTTT
CSADTDTQYF
>-|-|TRBJ1-3|TRBV4-3
TGCGCCAGCAGCCAAGGTAGAGCCTCTGGAAACACCATATATTTT
CASSQGRASGNTIYF
>-|-|TRBJ2-7|TRBV10-3
TGTGCCATCAGTGAGTCGAGGAATACCTACGAGCAGTACTTC
CAISESRNTYEQYF
>-|-|TRBJ2-1|TRBV5-4
TGTGCCAGCGGGGCCTTTATGGCCTACAATGAGCAGTTCTTC
CASGAFMAYNEQFF
>-|-|TRBJ1-4|TRBV30
TGTGCCTGGAAACTGGGGGAAAAACTGTTTTTT
CAWKLGEKLFF
>-|-|TRBJ1-2|TRBV28
TGTGCCAGCAGTTTCAGGGCGGGCTATGGCTACACCTTC
CASSFRAGYGYTF
>-|-|TRBJ2-5|TRBV5-6
TGTGCCAGCAGCTTGGGGGCCGGGGAGACCCAGTACTTC
CASSLGAGETQYF
>-|TRBD2|TRBJ2-5|TRBV5-1
TGCGCCAGCAGCCTCGGACTAGCGGGAGATGTGGAGACCCAGTACTTC
CASSLGLAGDVETQYF
>-|TRBD1|TRBJ1-1|TRBV27
TGTGCCAGCAGCCGACCCCGGACAGGGTCGAGAGCCGAAGCTTTCTTT
CASSRPRTGSRAEAFF
>-|TRBD2|TRBJ2-2|TRBV11-3
TGTGCCAGCAGCTTAGGACTTAGCGGGAGTCGTACCGGGGAGCTGTTTTTT
CASSLGLSGSRTGELFF
>-|-|TRBJ2-7|TRBV7-9
TGTGCCAGCAGCAGCAACCGGGCCTTCTACGAGCAGTACTTC
CASSSNRAFYEQYF
>-|-|TRBJ2-6|TRBV30
TGTGCCTGGAGTTGGGCCGGGGCCAACGTCCTGACTTTC
CAWSWAGANVLTF
>few|TRBD1|TRBJ2-4|TRBV7-9
TGTGCCAGCAGCAAACAGGGGGCGCAAAACATTCAGTACTTC
CASSKQGAQNIQYF
>-|TRBD1|TRBJ1-1|TRBV7-9
TGTGCCAGCAGCTTCTCCTGGACAGGGGCCCTGAACACTGAAGCTTTCTTT
CASSFSWTGALNTEAFF
>-|TRBD2|TRBJ2-3|TRBV7-2
TGTGCCAGCAGTTTGCTAGGGACTAGCGGAGATACGCAGTATTTT
CASSLLGTSGDTQYF
>few|-|TRBJ1-5|TRBV2
TGTGCCAGCAGTGAAGGTGGTGGGCTAGGGGATAGCAATCAGCCCCAGCATTTT
CASSEGGGLGDSNQPQHF
>-|TRBD1|TRBJ1-5|TRBV30
TGTGCCTGGACGGGACAGGGGAATCAGCCCCAGCATTTT
CAWTGQGNQPQHF
>-|TRBD2|TRBJ2-1|TRBV19
TGTGCCAGTAGTAAACTTCTAGCGGGAGCGTTTCTATCCCTCAATGAGCAGTTCTTC
CASSKLLAGAFLSLNEQFF
>-|TRBD1|TRBJ2-1|TRBV19
TGTGCCAGTAGTATTGGCAGGGGGCTAGATGAGCAGTTCTTC
CASSIGRGLDEQFF
>once|-|TRBJ2-3|TRBV28
TGTGCCAGCAGTTCCGGGGGCCGAGCAGATACGCAGTATTTT
CASSSGGRADTQYF
>-|-|TRBJ1-2|TRBV5-1
TGCGCCAGCAGCTTGGATCTGGATCCGCGTGGCTACACCTTC
CASSLDLDPRGYTF
>-|-|TRBJ2-2|TRBV28
TGTGCCAGCACTAACCTAGCGAACACCGGGGAGCTGTTTTTT
CASTNLANTGELFF
>-|-|TRBJ2-3|TRBV18
TGTGCCAGCTCAGCTCGACAGCTAGGCAACACAGATACGCAGTATTTT
CASSARQLGNTDTQYF
>-|TRBD1|TRBJ2-2|TRBV7-2
TGTGCCAGCAGCTCTGGACAGGTTAGGTCCGGGGAGCTGTTTTTT
CASSSGQVRSGELFF
>-|-|TRBJ2-5|TRBV6-7
TGTGCCAGCTATTTGGTGGCTCAAGAGACCCAGTACTTC
CASYLVAQETQYF
>-|-|TRBJ2-7|TRBV9
TGTGCCAGCAGCGTAGACCCGGGGCGTTCATTCGAGCAGTACTTC
CASSVDPGRSFEQYF